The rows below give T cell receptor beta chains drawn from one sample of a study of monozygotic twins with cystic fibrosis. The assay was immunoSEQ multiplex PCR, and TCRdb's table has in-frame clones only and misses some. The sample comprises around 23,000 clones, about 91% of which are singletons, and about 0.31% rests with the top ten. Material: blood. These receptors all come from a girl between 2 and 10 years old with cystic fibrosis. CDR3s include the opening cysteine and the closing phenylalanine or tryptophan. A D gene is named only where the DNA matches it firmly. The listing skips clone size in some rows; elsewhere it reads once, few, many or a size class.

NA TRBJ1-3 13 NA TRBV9 CASEAAAGNTIYF TGTGCCAGCGAAGCCGCCGCAGGAAACACCATATATTTT
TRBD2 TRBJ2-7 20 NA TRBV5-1 CASSSTARGGSTRSSYEQYF TGCGCCAGCAGCTCGACGGCGCGGGGGGGATCCACAAGGAGCTCCTACGAGCAGTACTTC
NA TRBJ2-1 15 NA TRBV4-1 CASSPRDPEVNEQFF TGCGCCAGCAGCCCCCGGGACCCCGAGGTCAATGAGCAGTTCTTC
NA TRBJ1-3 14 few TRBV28 CASSPDGLVDTIYF TGTGCCAGCAGCCCCGACGGATTGGTTGACACCATATATTTT
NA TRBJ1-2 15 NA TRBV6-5 CASRAGSATYYGYTF TGTGCCAGCAGGGCAGGGTCGGCAACTTACTATGGCTACACCTTC
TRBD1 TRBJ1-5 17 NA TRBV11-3 CASSLLSQGGRNQPQHF TGTGCCAGCAGCTTACTTTCTCAGGGGGGCCGGAATCAGCCCCAGCATTTT
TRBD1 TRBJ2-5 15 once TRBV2 CASNRGQGAGETQYF TGTGCCAGCAATCGGGGACAGGGGGCCGGAGAGACCCAGTACTTC
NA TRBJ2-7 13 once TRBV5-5 CASSLARGYEQYF TGTGCCAGCAGCTTGGCTAGGGGCTACGAGCAGTACTTC
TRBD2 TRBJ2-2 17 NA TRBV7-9 CASSFGLAGGNTGELFF TGTGCCAGCAGCTTTGGACTAGCGGGGGGAAACACCGGGGAGCTGTTTTTT
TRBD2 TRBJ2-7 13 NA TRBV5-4 CASSLRGEYEQYF TGTGCCAGCAGCTTACGGGGGGAATACGAGCAGTACTTC
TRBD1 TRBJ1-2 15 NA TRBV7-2 CASSLDGTGIGGYTF TGTGCCAGCAGCTTAGACGGGACAGGGATTGGTGGCTACACCTTC
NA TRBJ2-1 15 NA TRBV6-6 CASSYSIAGGNEQFF TGTGCCAGCAGTTACTCGATAGCAGGGGGGAATGAGCAGTTCTTC
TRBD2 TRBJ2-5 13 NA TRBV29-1 CSVSWEGGETQYF TGCAGCGTTTCATGGGAGGGAGGAGAGACCCAGTACTTC
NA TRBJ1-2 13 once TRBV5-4 CASSWGSNYGYTF TGTGCCAGCAGCTGGGGGAGTAACTATGGCTACACCTTC
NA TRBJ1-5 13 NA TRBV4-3 CASSQDFGQPQHF TGCGCCAGCAGCCAAGATTTCGGTCAGCCCCAGCATTTT
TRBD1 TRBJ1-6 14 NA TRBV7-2 CASSLPQGFSPLHF TGTGCCAGCAGCTTACCACAGGGGTTTTCACCCCTCCACTTT
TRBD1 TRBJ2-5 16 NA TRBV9 CASSVRDRTTQETQYF TGTGCCAGCAGCGTCCGGGACAGGACTACCCAAGAGACCCAGTACTTC
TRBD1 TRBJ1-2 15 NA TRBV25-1 CASSDPGQGLYGYTF TGTGCCAGCAGTGACCCGGGACAGGGGTTATATGGCTACACCTTC
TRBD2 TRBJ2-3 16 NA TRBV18 CASSPSSGGAAGTQYF TGTGCCAGCTCACCATCTAGCGGGGGGGCCGCGGGTACGCAGTATTTT
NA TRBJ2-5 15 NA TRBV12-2 CASRRRLALRETQYF TGTGCAAGTCGCCGGCGACTAGCCCTTAGGGAGACCCAGTACTTC
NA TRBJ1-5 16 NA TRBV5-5 CASSLAESTGVGPQHF TGTGCCAGCAGCTTGGCCGAATCGACAGGTGTGGGGCCCCAGCATTTT
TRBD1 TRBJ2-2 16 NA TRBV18 CASSPPGTANTGELFF TGTGCCAGCTCGCCACCCGGGACAGCTAACACCGGGGAGCTGTTTTTT
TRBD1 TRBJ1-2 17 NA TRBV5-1 CASSHTPGQGTRQGYTF TGCGCCAGCAGCCACACACCAGGACAGGGGACTCGTCAAGGCTACACCTTC
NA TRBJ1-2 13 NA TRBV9 CASSAQTFRDYTF TGTGCCAGCAGCGCGCAAACGTTTCGCGACTACACCTTC
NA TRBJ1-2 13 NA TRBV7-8 CASSPRDIFGYTF TGTGCCAGCAGCCCACGGGACATTTTTGGCTACACCTTC